This T cell receptor beta chain was retrieved from a study of shared T cell receptors in the human thymus. The CDR3 runs to 15 residues. Per the germline V gene, CDR1 is LGHNA and CDR2 is YNFKEQ. V lost 1 base to trimming and J lost 6 bases; unmatched junction nucleotides: 5. TCRdb's copy holds only in-frame clones and misses some; the assay was immunoSEQ multiplex PCR. The sample contains some 660,000 clones, approximately 87% of which appear only once. The sample was also reused in another study, on human thymus T cells. Per that paper: Corrective cardiac operations yielded the resected thymus tissue.

This TCR came from a boy under three years old with a congenital heart defect. The genes are TRBV4-2 and TRBJ2-1; TRBD1 matches at 8 bases. The specimen was thymocytes. CDR3 loop: CASSQAGQGPNEQFF. Here the CDR3 DNA reads TGTGCCAGCAGCCAAGCCGGACAGGGCCCCAATGAGCAGTTCTTC.